This is a list of T cell receptor beta chains from one sample in a study of shared clonotypes between healthy human individuals. The repertoire was sequenced with immunoSEQ multiplex PCR; TCRdb's copy has only in-frame clones and lacks some. The repertoire includes about 360,000 clones, around 70% of them detected once, and 8.5% to 12% sits in the top ten. Sequenced material: memory CD4+ T cells sorted from blood. The receptors were gathered from a young man in good health. CDR3s include the opening cysteine and the closing phenylalanine or tryptophan. The D gene is left open where the match is weak.

>TRBV29-1|TRBJ1-1|TRBD1|14
CSVGGGKGNTEAFF
>TRBV18|TRBJ1-4|TRBD1|17
CASSPRDRDPLDEKLFF
>TRBV7-9|TRBJ2-3|TRBD2|16
CASSLWREGITDTQYF
>TRBV30|TRBJ2-2|TRBD1|13
CAWGTGDTGELFF
>TRBV7-9|TRBJ2-6|.|15
CASSPTLGGANVLTF
>TRBV5-6|TRBJ2-1|TRBD2|13
CASSQEAGVGQFF
>TRBV23-1|TRBJ2-2|TRBD2|18
CASSRQASGKKVTGELFF
>TRBV4-3|TRBJ2-7|TRBD1|15
CASSHGQERSYEQYF
>TRBV25-1|TRBJ2-5|.|15
CASRGKLAFVETQYF
>TRBV7-9|TRBJ1-4|.|16
CASSPGDIGGGEKLFF
>TRBV27|TRBJ2-1|.|14
CASRSGPAYNEQFF
>TRBV7-9|TRBJ2-7|.|15
CASSSRQGRAYEQYF
>TRBV6-1|TRBJ1-5|.|13
CATSRERDQPQHF
>TRBV2|TRBJ1-4|.|14
CASCLAGANEKLFF
>TRBV27|TRBJ1-5|.|15
CASSRWAGRDQPQHF
>TRBV5-1|TRBJ1-1|.|13
CASSLLGNTEAFF
>TRBV14|TRBJ1-3|.|13
CARRGHSGNTIYF
>TRBV7-2|TRBJ2-2|TRBD1|17
CASSLTWTGFNTGELFF
>TRBV15|TRBJ1-1|.|14
CATSRETENTEAFF
>TRBV7-9|TRBJ1-1|.|16
CASSFVFGQGGTEAFF
>TRBV19|TRBJ2-2|.|13
CASSIAQIGELFF
>TRBV30|TRBJ2-7|.|12
CAWSRAGYEQYF
>TRBV11-3|TRBJ2-3|.|13
CASSPSFADTQYF
>TRBV5-4|TRBJ2-3|TRBD2|16
CASSSYQGTSVYTQYF
>TRBV7-2|TRBJ1-1|TRBD1|14
CASSRDRAGTEAFF
>TRBV7-6|TRBJ2-1|.|13
CASSSTKGHEQFF
>TRBV11-1|TRBJ2-5|TRBD1|14
CASSPKDRGETQYF
>TRBV9|TRBJ1-3|.|16
CASSVGHRNSGNTIYF
>TRBV2|TRBJ2-3|.|14
CASSGGGVADTQYF
>TRBV2|TRBJ2-3|TRBD1|15
CASNLQGQFTDTQYF
>TRBV5-6|TRBJ1-5|.|15
CASSFGGIGNQPQHF
>TRBV11-3|TRBJ2-3|.|16
CASSLDLTASTDTQYF
>TRBV29-1|TRBJ2-1|.|10
CSGSVGEQFF
>TRBV7-6|TRBJ1-6|TRBD1|15
CASSIGTAGTSPLHF
>TRBV9|TRBJ2-3|.|16
CASSVRGSPRTDTQYF
>TRBV4-2|TRBJ2-1|.|14
CASSQDPPGNEQFF
>TRBV2|TRBJ1-2|.|11
CASSYTDGYTF
>TRBV19|TRBJ1-1|TRBD1|15
CASSILGQPNTEAFF
>TRBV5-1|TRBJ2-2|.|14
CASSPDTFTGELFF
>TRBV11-2|TRBJ2-6|TRBD1|19
CASSLPPTARGPGANVLTF
>TRBV18|TRBJ2-4|.|12
CASSPDKNIQYF
>TRBV12-5|TRBJ2-1|TRBD1|17
CASRPGQGLGGSDEQFF
>TRBV5-1|TRBJ2-5|TRBD2|15
CASSLVLATQETQYF